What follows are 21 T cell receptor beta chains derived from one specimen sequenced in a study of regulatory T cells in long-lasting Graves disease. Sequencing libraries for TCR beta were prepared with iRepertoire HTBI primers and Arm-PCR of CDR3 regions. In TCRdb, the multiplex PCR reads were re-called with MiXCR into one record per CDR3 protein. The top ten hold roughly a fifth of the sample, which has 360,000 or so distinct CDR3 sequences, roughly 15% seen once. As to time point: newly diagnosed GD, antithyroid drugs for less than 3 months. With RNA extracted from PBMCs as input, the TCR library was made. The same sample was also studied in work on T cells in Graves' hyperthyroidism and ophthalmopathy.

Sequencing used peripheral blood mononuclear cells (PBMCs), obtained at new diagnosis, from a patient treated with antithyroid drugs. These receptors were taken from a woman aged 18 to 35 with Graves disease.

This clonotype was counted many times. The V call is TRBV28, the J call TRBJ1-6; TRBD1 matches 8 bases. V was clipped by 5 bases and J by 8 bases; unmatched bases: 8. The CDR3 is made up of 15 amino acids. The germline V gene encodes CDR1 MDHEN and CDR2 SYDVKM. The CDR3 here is CASSTEQGADSPLHF. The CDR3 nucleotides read TGTGCCAGCAGTACGGAGCAGGGGGCCGATTCACCCCTCCACTTT. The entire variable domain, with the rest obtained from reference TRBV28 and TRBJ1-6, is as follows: DVKVTQSSRYLVKRTGEKVFLECVQDMDHENMFWYRQDPGLGLRLIYFSYDVKMKEKGDIPEGYSVSREKKERFSLILESASTNQTSMYLCASSTEQGADSPLHFGNGTRLTVT.

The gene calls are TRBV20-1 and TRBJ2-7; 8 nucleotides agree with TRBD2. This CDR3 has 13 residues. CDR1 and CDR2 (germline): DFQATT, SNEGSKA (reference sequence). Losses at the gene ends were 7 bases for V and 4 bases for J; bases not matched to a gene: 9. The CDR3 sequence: CSDTPSGFYEQYF. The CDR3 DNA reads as TGCAGTGACACTCCTAGCGGGTTTTACGAGCAGTACTTC.

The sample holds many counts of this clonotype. The CDR3 bases are TGTGCCAGCAGGGGGACTAGCGGCACCAATGAGCAGTTCTTC. The encoded protein is CASRGTSGTNEQFF. This chain joins TRBV6-2 or TRBV6-3 and TRBJ2-1; TRBD2 matches 11 bases. CDR1 is MNHEY and CDR2 is SVGEGT in the germline V gene. Losses at the gene ends were 6 bases for V and 6 bases for J; bases not matched to a gene: 4. The CDR3 totals 14 residues.

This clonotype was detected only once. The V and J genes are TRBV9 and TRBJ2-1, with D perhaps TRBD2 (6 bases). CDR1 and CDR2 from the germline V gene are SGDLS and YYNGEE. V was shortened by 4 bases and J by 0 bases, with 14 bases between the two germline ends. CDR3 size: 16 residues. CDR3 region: CASSPVAGPSYNEQFF. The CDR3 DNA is TGTGCCAGCAGCCCTGTGGCGGGACCCTCCTACAATGAGCAGTTCTTC.

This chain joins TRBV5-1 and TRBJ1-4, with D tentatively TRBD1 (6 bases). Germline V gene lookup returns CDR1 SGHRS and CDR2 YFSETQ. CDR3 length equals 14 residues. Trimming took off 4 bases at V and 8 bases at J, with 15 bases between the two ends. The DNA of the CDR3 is TGCGCCAGCAGCCCGGACGGGGGCGGAGAAAAACTGTTTTTT. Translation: CASSPDGGGEKLFF.

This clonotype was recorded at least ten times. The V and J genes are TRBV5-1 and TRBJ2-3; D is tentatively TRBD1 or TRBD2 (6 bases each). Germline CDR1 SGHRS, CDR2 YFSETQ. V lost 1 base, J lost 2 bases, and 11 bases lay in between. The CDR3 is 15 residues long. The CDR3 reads CASSLNTGATDTQYF. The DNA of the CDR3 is TGCGCCAGCAGCTTGAATACGGGGGCCACAGATACGCAGTATTTT.

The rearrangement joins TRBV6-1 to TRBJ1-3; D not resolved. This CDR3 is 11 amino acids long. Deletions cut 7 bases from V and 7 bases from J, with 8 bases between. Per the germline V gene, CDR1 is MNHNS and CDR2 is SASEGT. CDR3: CASISGNTIYF. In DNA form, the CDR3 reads TGTGCCAGCATTAGCGGTAACACCATATATTTT.

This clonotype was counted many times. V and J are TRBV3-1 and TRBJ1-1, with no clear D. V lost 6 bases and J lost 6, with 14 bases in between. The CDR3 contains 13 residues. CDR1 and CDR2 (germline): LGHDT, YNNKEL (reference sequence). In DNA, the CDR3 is TGTGCCAGCAGTCGGAGCCCGTTCCCTGAAGCTTTCTTT. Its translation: CASSRSPFPEAFF.

This chain's CDR3 is CASSLTGTSGRRVNEQFF. CDR3 nucleotide sequence: TGTGCCAGCAGCTTAACCGGGACTAGCGGGAGACGGGTCAATGAGCAGTTCTTC. The chain recombines TRBV7-3 with TRBJ2-1, with 14 positions matching TRBD2. The CDR3 covers 18 residues. The germline gives CDR1 SGHTA, CDR2 FQGTGA. J lost 6 bases, V lost 0 bases, and 7 bases had no gene match. Full variable domain (rest looked up from reference TRBV7-3 and TRBJ2-1): GAGVSQTPSNKVTEKGKYVELRCDPISGHTALYWYRQSLGQGPEFLIYFQGTGAADDSGLPNDRFFAVRPEGSVSTLKIQRTERGDSAVYLCASSLTGTSGRRVNEQFFGPGTRLTVL.

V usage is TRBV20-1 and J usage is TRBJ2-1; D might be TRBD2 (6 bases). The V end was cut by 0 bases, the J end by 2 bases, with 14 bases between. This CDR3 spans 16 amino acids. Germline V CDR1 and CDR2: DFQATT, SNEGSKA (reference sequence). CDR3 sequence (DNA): TGCAGTGCTAGAGACCGGGACTCAGTGGCCTACAATGAGCAGTTCTTC. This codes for CSARDRDSVAYNEQFF.

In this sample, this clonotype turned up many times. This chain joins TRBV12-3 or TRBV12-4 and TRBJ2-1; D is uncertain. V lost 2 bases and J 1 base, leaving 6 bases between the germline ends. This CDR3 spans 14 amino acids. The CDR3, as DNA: TGTGCCAGCAGTTTATTCCCGTCCTACAATGAGCAGTTCTTC. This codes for CASSLFPSYNEQFF.

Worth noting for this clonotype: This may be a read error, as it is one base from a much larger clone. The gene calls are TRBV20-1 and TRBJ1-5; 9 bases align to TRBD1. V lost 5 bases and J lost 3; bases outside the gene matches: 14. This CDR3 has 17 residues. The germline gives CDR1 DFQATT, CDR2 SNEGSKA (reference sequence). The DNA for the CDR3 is TGCAGTGCTGTATTAGGGGACAGGGATATGAACAATCAGCCCCAGCATTTT. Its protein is CSAVLGDRDMNNQPQHF.

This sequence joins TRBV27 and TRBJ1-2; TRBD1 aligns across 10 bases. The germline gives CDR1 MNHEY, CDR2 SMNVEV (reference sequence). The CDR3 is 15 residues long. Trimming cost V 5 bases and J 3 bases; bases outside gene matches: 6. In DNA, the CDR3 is TGTGCCAGCAGTCCCTCTGGACAGGGGGACTATGGCTACACCTTC. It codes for CASSPSGQGDYGYTF.

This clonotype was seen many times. CDR3 nucleotides: TGCAGCGTTGAAGATGGGGGAATAGCGGGAGTAGTTTCTGAGCAGTTCTTC. Amino acids: CSVEDGGIAGVVSEQFF. This chain connects TRBV29-1 to TRBJ2-1; 9 bases are a match to TRBD2. Germline V gene data show CDR1 as SQVTM and CDR2 as ANQGSEA. V shed 0 bases, J shed 9 bases, and the junction held 15 bases outside the gene matches. This CDR3 has 17 residues.

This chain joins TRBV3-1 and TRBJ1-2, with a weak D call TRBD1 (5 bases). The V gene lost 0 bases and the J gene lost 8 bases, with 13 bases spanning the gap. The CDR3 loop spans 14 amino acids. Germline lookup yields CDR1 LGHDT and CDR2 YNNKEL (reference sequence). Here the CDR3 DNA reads TGTGCCAGCAGCCAAGATACGCGGGGCGCGGGCTACACCTTC. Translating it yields CASSQDTRGAGYTF.

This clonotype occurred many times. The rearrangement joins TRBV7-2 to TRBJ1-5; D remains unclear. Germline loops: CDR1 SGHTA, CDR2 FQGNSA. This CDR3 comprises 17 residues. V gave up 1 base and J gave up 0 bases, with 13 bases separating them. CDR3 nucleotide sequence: TGTGCCAGCAGCTTAGGTGGAACCCAGTATAGCAATCAGCCCCAGCATTTT. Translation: CASSLGGTQYSNQPQHF. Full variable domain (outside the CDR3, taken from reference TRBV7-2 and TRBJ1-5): GAGVSQSPSNKVTEKGKDVELRCDPISGHTALYWYRQSLGQGLEFLIYFQGNSAPDKSGLPSDRFSAERTGGSVSTLTIQRTQQEDSAVYLCASSLGGTQYSNQPQHFGDGTRLSIL.

The CDR3 coding sequence is TGTGCCAGCAGCTTACATGGGGCAGTCCTTCGTCACGAGCAGTACTTC. It specifies CASSLHGAVLRHEQYF. The rearrangement joins TRBV7-9 to TRBJ2-7, with a possible D match to TRBD1 (5 bases). V shed 2 bases and J shed 5 bases, with 19 bases lying between them. CDR3 length equals 16 residues. The V gene's germline CDR1 is SEHNR and CDR2 FQNEAQ (reference sequence).

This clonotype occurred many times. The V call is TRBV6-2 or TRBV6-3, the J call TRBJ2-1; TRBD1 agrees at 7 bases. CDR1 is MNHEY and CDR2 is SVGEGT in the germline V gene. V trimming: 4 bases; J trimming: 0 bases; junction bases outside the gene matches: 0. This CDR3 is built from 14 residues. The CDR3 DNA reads TGTGCCAGCAGTTGGGACAGCTCCTACAATGAGCAGTTCTTC. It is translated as CASSWDSSYNEQFF.

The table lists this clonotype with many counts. CDR3 sequence: CASSPRWTGGNKETQYF. CDR3 coding DNA: TGTGCCAGCAGTCCCCGATGGACAGGGGGAAACAAAGAGACCCAGTACTTC. The chain carries TRBV28 and TRBJ2-5; 10 bases match TRBD1. Trimming at V came to 5 bases and at J to 3 bases, leaving 12 bases not matched to a gene. This CDR3 spans 17 amino acids. The germline CDR1 and CDR2 sequences are MDHEN and SYDVKM.

CDR3: CASNEVAAYSNQPQHF. CDR3 coding DNA: TGTGCCAGCAATGAAGTGGCAGCGTATAGCAATCAGCCCCAGCATTTT. The rearrangement joins TRBV28 to TRBJ1-5; D remains unclear. The CDR3 totals 16 residues. V lost 7 bases and J 0 bases, leaving 16 bases between the germline ends. The germline gives CDR1 MDHEN, CDR2 SYDVKM.

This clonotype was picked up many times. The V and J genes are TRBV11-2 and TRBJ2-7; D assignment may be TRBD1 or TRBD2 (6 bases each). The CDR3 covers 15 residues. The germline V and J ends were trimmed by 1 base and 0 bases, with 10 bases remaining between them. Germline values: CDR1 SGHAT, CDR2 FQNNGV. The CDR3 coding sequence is TGTGCCAGCAGCTTAGGAGGGGGGACCTCCTACGAGCAGTACTTC. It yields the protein CASSLGGGTSYEQYF.